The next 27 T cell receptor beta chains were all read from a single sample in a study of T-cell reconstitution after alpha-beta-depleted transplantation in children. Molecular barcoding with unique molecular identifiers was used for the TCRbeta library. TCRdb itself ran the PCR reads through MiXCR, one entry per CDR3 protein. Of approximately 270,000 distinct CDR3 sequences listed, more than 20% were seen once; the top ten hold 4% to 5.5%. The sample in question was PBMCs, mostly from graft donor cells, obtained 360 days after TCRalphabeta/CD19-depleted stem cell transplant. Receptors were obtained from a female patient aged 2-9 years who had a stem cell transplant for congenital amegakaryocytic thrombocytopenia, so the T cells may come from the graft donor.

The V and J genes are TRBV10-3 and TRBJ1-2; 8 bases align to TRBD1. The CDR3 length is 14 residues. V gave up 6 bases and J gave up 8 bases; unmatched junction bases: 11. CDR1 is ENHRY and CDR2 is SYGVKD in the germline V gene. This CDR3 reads CAIREGQGGSGYTF. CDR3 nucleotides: TGTGCCATCAGGGAAGGACAGGGCGGTAGCGGCTACACCTTC.

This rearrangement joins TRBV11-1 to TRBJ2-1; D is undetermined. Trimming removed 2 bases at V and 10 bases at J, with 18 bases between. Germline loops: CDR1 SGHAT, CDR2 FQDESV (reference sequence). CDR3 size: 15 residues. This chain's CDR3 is CASSLLRTQPSEQFF. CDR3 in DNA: TGTGCCAGCAGCTTACTGCGGACGCAACCCAGCGAGCAGTTCTTC.

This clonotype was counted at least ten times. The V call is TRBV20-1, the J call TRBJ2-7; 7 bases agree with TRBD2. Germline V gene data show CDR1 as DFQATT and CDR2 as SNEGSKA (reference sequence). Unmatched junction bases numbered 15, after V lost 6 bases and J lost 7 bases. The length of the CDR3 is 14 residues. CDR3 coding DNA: TGCAGTGCCTCCCGGTGGGGGGGGAACAAAGAGCAGTACTTC. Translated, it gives CSASRWGGNKEQYF.

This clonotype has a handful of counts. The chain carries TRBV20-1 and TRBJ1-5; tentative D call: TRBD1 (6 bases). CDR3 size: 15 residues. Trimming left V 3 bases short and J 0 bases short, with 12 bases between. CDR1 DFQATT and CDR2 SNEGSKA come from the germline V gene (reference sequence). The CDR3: CSARGDTFSNQPQHF. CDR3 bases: TGCAGTGCTAGGGGGGACACCTTTAGCAATCAGCCCCAGCATTTT.

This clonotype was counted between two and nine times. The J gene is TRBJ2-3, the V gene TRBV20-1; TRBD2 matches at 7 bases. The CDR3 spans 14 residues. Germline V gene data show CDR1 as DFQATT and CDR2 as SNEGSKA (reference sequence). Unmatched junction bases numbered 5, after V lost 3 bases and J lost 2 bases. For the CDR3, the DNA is TGCAGTGCTAGCGGGGGGACCTACACAGATACGCAGTATTTT. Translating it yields CSASGGTYTDTQYF.

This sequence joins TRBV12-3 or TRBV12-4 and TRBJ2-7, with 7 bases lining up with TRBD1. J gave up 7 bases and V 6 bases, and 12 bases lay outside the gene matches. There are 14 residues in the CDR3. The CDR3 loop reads CASRPTGAMREQYF. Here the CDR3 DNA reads TGTGCCAGCAGACCAACAGGGGCCATGCGGGAGCAGTACTTC.

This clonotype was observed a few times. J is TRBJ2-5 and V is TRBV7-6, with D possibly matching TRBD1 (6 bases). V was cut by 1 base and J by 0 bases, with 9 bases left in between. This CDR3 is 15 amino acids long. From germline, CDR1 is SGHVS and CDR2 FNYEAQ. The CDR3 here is CASSLGGPDQETQYF. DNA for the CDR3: TGTGCCAGCAGCTTAGGGGGGCCGGACCAAGAGACCCAGTACTTC.

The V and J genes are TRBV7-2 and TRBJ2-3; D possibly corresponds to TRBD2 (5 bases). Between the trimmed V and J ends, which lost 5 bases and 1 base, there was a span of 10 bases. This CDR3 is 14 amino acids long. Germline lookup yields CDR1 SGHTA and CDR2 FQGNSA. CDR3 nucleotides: TGTGCCAGCAGCCCCCAAGCGGGCACAGATACGCAGTATTTT. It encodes CASSPQAGTDTQYF. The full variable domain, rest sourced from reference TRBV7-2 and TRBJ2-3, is GAGVSQSPSNKVTEKGKDVELRCDPISGHTALYWYRQSLGQGLEFLIYFQGNSAPDKSGLPSDRFSAERTGGSVSTLTIQRTQQEDSAVYLCASSPQAGTDTQYFGPGTRLTVL.

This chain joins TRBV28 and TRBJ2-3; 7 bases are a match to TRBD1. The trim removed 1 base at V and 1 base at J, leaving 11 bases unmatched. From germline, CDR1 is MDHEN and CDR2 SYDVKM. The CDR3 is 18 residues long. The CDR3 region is CASSLLSKFTGGTDTQYF. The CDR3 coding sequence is TGTGCCAGCAGTTTATTGTCGAAATTTACAGGGGGCACAGATACGCAGTATTTT.

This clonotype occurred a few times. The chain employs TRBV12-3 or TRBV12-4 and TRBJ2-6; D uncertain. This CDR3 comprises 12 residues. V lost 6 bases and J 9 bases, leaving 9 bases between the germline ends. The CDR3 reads CASRSLHNVLTF. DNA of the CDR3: TGTGCCAGCAGGTCTCTCCACAACGTCCTGACTTTC.

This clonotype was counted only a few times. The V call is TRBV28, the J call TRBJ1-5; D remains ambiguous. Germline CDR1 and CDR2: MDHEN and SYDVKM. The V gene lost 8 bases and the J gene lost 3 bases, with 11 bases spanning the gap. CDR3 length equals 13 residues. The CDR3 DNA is TGTGCCAGCCGTCGGGTCAACAATCAGCCCCAGCATTTT. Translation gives CASRRVNNQPQHF.

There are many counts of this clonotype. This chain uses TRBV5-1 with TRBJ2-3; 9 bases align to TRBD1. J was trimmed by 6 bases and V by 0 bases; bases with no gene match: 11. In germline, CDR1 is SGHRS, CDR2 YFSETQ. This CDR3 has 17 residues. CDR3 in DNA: TGCGCCAGCAGCTTGGATGGACAGGGGCCTTGGGGGGATACGCAGTATTTT. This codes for CASSLDGQGPWGDTQYF.

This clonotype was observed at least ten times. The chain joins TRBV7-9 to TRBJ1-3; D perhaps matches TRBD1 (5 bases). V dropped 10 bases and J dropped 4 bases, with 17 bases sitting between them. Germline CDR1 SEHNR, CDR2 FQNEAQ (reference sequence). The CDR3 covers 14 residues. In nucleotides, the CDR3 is TGTGCCACCCTACAGGCCCCGGGGGGAAACACCATATATTTT. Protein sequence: CATLQAPGGNTIYF.

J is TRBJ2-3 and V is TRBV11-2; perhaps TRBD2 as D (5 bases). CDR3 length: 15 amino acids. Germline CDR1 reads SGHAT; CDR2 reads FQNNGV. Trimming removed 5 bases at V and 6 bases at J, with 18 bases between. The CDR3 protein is CASSHPGNGRDTQYF. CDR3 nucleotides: TGTGCCAGCAGCCATCCGGGAAACGGTCGTGATACGCAGTATTTT.

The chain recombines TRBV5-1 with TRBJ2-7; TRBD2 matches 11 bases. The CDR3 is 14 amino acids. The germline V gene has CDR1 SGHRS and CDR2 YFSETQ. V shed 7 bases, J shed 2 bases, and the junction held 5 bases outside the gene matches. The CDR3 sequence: CASGMTSGTYEQYF. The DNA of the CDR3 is TGCGCCAGCGGAATGACTAGCGGGACCTACGAGCAGTACTTC. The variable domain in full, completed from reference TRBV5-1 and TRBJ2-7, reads KAGVTQTPRYLIKTRGQQVTLSCSPISGHRSVSWYQQTPGQGLQFLFEYFSETQRNKGNFPGRFSGRQFSNSRSEMNVSTLELGDSALYLCASGMTSGTYEQYFGPGTRLTVT.

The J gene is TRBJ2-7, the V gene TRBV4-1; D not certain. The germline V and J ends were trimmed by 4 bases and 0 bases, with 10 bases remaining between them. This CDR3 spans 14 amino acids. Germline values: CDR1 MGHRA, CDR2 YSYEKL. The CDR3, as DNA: TGCGCCAGCAGCCCCCGATGGGACTCCTACGAGCAGTACTTC. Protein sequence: CASSPRWDSYEQYF.

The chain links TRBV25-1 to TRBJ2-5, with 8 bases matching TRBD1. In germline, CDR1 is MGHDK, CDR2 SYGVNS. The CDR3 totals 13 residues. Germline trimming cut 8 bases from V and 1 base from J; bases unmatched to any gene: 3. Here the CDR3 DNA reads TGTGCCAGCGGCACAGGGGGCCAAGAGACCCAGTACTTC. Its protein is CASGTGGQETQYF.

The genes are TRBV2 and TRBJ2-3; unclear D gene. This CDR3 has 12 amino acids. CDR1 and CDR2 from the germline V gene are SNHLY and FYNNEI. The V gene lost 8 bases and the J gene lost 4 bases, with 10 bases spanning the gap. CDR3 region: CASEDLADTQYF. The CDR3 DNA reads TGTGCCAGCGAAGATCTGGCAGATACGCAGTATTTT.

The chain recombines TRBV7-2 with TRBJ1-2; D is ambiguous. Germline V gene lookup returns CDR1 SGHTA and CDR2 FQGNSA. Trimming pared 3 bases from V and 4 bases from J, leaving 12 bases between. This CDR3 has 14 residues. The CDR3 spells CASSLLSSTYGYTF. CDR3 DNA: TGTGCCAGCAGCTTGCTCTCCAGCACCTATGGCTACACCTTC.

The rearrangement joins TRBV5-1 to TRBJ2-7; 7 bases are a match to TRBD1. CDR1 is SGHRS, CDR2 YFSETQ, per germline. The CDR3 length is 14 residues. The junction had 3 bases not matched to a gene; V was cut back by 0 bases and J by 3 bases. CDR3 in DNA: TGCGCCAGCAGCTTGGGGGGACAGCGCTACGAGCAGTACTTC. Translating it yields CASSLGGQRYEQYF.

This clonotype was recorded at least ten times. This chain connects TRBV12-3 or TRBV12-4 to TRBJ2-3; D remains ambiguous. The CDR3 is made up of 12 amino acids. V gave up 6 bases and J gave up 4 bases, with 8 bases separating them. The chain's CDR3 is CASSRVPDTQYF. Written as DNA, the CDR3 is TGTGCCAGCAGCAGAGTCCCAGATACGCAGTATTTT.

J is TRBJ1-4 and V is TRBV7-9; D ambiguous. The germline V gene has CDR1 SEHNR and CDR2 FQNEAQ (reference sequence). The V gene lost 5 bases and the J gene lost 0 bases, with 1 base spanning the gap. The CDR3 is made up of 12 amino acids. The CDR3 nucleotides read TGTGCCAGCAGCCCAACTAATGAAAAACTGTTTTTT. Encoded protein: CASSPTNEKLFF.

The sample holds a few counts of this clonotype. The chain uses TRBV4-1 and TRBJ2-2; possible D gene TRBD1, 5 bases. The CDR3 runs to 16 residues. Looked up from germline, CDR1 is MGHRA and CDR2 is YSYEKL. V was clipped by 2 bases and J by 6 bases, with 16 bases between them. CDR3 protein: CASSQPPARASGELFF. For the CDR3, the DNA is TGCGCCAGCAGCCAACCCCCGGCCAGGGCTTCCGGGGAGCTGTTTTTT.

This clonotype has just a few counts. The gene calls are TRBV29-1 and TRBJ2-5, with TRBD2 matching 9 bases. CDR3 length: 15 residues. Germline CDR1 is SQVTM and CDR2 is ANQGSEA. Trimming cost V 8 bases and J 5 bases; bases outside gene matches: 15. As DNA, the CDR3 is TGCAGCACCCTCTCCGGGACTAGCATTGGGGAGACCCAGTACTTC. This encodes CSTLSGTSIGETQYF.

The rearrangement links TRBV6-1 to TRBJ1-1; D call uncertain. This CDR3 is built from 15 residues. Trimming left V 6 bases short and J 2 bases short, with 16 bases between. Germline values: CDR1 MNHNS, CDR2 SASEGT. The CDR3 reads CASRGAETKNTEAFF. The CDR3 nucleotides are TGTGCCAGCAGGGGAGCAGAAACCAAAAACACTGAAGCTTTCTTT.

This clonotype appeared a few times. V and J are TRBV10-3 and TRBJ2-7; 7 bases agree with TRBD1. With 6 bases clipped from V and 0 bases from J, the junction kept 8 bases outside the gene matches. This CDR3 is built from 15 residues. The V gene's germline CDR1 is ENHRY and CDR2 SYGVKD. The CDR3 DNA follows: TGTGCCATCAGCCAAAGGACAGGTGGCTCCTACGAGCAGTACTTC. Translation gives CAISQRTGGSYEQYF.

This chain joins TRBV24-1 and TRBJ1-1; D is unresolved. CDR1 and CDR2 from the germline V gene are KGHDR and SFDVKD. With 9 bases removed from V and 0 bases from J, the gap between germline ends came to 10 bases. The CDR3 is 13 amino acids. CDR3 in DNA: TGTGCCACCCCAGCGATGCTGAACACTGAAGCTTTCTTT. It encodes CATPAMLNTEAFF.